Following are 20 T cell receptor beta chains from one sample sequenced in a study of cytomegalovirus exposure and HLA in healthy donors. Researchers ran the PCR with 60 Vbeta and 13 Jbeta primers. Sequencing was performed with immunoSEQ multiplex PCR; in TCRdb, only in-frame clones are kept and a portion is missing. The data contain about 120,000 clones, roughly 70% of them singletons. Sequencing input: PBMCs. These receptors were taken from a young man in good health and CMV-seropositive.

This clone has only a few counts. The chain carries TRBV14 and TRBJ2-5, with a possible D match to TRBD2 (5 bases). The V gene lost 1 base and the J gene lost 5 bases, with 11 bases spanning the gap. CDR3 length: 14 residues. Germline lookup yields CDR1 SGHDN and CDR2 FVKESK. For the CDR3, the DNA is TGTGCCAGCAGCCAAGGTGGAGGTTGGGAGACCCAGTACTTC. This gives the protein CASSQGGGWETQYF.

V usage is TRBV4-1 and J usage is TRBJ2-7; 8 bases are a match to TRBD1. The CDR3 loop spans 16 amino acids. Germline CDR1 is MGHRA and CDR2 is YSYEKL. After removal of 1 base from V and 5 bases from J, the junction contained 10 bases not matched to a gene. The CDR3, as DNA: TGCGCCAGCAGCCAAGTCTTCACAGGGGGTAGGGACGAGCAGTACTTC. This codes for CASSQVFTGGRDEQYF.

This clone was counted between two and nine times. The chain combines TRBV5-4 with TRBJ1-2, with 8 bases that match TRBD1. V lost 4 bases to trimming and J lost 1 base; unmatched junction nucleotides: 6. Germline CDR1 SGHNT, CDR2 YYREEE (reference sequence). The CDR3 sequence is 15 residues long. CDR3 protein: CASSALDRDNYGYTF. The CDR3 DNA reads TGTGCCAGCAGCGCATTGGACAGGGATAACTATGGCTACACCTTC.

V is TRBV6-5 and J is TRBJ1-6; possible D gene TRBD1, 6 bases. Germline lookup yields CDR1 MNHEY and CDR2 SVGAGI. V was clipped by 6 bases and J by 10 bases, with 16 bases between them. The CDR3 is 14 residues long. CDR3 DNA sequence: TGTGCCAGCAGACTCCCACAGGGATTCTCACCCCTCCACTTT. This gives the protein CASRLPQGFSPLHF.

The chain carries TRBV29-1 and TRBJ1-1, with 7 bases matching TRBD1. CDR1 is SQVTM, CDR2 ANQGSEA, per germline. Trimming cost V 3 bases and J 4 bases; bases outside gene matches: 5. The CDR3 runs to 13 residues. Here the CDR3 DNA reads TGCAGCGTTGATGGAGGGGGCGGCACTGAAGCTTTCTTT. As protein: CSVDGGGGTEAFF.

The J gene is TRBJ1-4, the V gene TRBV29-1, with no clear D. The CDR3 loop spans 13 amino acids. CDR1 is SQVTM and CDR2 is ANQGSEA in the germline V gene. V lost 7 bases and J 11 bases, leaving 20 bases between the germline ends. CDR3 DNA: TGCAGCGCCAACCTCGGCTCGGAGGATAAACTGTTTTTT. Translation: CSANLGSEDKLFF.

This chain joins TRBV7-2 and TRBJ2-3; D perhaps matches TRBD2 (6 bases). V shed 3 bases and J shed 0 bases, with 7 bases lying between them. CDR1 and CDR2 (germline): SGHTA, FQGNSA. This CDR3 is 14 amino acids long. The CDR3 loop is CASSFAGSTDTQYF. The CDR3 DNA is TGTGCCAGCAGCTTTGCGGGAAGCACAGATACGCAGTATTTT. Using reference TRBV7-2 and TRBJ2-3 for the parts outside the CDR3, the full variable domain is GAGVSQSPSNKVTEKGKDVELRCDPISGHTALYWYRQSLGQGLEFLIYFQGNSAPDKSGLPSDRFSAERTGGSVSTLTIQRTQQEDSAVYLCASSFAGSTDTQYFGPGTRLTVL.

This chain connects TRBV9 to TRBJ2-2; 12 nucleotides match TRBD2. The germline gives CDR1 SGDLS, CDR2 YYNGEE. The CDR3 has 18 amino acids. V dropped 3 bases and J dropped 0; count of bases not matched to a gene: 6. The CDR3 is CASSGRTSGGTNTGELFF. In DNA form, the CDR3 reads TGTGCCAGCAGCGGCCGTACTAGCGGGGGGACGAACACCGGGGAGCTGTTTTTT.

CDR3 bases: TGTGCCTGGAGCTCTCAGGGGGCGGTTGGCTACACCTTC. Protein product: CAWSSQGAVGYTF. V gene TRBV30 combines with J gene TRBJ1-2; 8 bases align to TRBD1. Germline trimming cut 3 bases from V and 7 bases from J; bases unmatched to any gene: 7. The germline gives CDR1 GTSNPN, CDR2 SVGIG (reference sequence). The CDR3 spans 13 residues. The entire variable domain, with the rest obtained from reference TRBV30 and TRBJ1-2, is as follows: SQTIHQWPATLVQPVGSPLSLECTVEGTSNPNLYWYRQAAGRGLQLLFYSVGIGQISSEVPQNLSASRPQDRQFILSSKKLLLSDSGFYLCAWSSQGAVGYTFGSGTRLTVV.

The V and J genes are TRBV6-1 and TRBJ2-7; possibly TRBD1 for D (6 bases). Trimming took off 4 bases at V and 0 bases at J, with 7 bases between the two ends. CDR1 MNHNS and CDR2 SASEGT come from the germline V gene. The CDR3 runs 13 residues. The CDR3 region is CASSGGGSYEQYV. The CDR3 region has the DNA TGTGCCAGCAGTGGAGGGGGCTCCTACGAGCAGTACGTC.

This clone was recorded once. The chain joins TRBV9 to TRBJ2-1, with 12 positions matching TRBD2. The CDR3 runs to 17 residues. The V gene's germline CDR1 is SGDLS and CDR2 YYNGEE. V was pared by 2 bases and J by 8 bases, with 11 bases of the junction left unmatched. CDR3 sequence reads: CASSVAGLAGSMDEQFF. The CDR3, as DNA: TGTGCCAGCAGCGTTGCAGGACTAGCGGGGTCTATGGATGAGCAGTTCTTC.

This clone showed up just a few times. The gene calls are TRBV6-5 and TRBJ1-3; 7 bases match TRBD1. Losses at the gene ends were 4 bases for V and 2 bases for J; bases not matched to a gene: 2. Per the germline V gene, CDR1 is MNHEY and CDR2 is SVGAGI. The CDR3 consists of 14 residues. This chain's CDR3 is CASSLTGPGNTIYF. The CDR3 nucleotides are TGTGCCAGCAGTTTGACAGGGCCTGGAAACACCATATATTTT.

This clone is a singleton in its sample. V is TRBV5-1 and J is TRBJ1-5, with 7 bases identical to TRBD1. CDR1 is SGHRS and CDR2 is YFSETQ in the germline V gene. This CDR3 is 15 amino acids long. The V gene end was trimmed by 4 bases and the J gene end by 4 bases; junction bases not matched to a gene: 8. CDR3 sequence (DNA): TGCGCCAGCAGCCTACAGGGGAGCTTAAATCAGCCCCAGCATTTT. It yields the protein CASSLQGSLNQPQHF.

CDR3 DNA: TGTGCCAGCAGCTTAGTGTGGCGGCCCTCTGGAAACACCATATATTTT. It codes for CASSLVWRPSGNTIYF. The chain carries TRBV7-9 and TRBJ1-3; D gene unclear. The V end was cut by 1 base, the J end by 0 bases, with 10 bases between. CDR1 and CDR2 from the germline V gene are SEHNR and FQNEAQ (reference sequence). The CDR3 has 16 amino acids. The variable domain in full, with the rest retrieved from reference TRBV7-9 and TRBJ1-3, is DTGVSQNPRHKITKRGQNVTFRCDPISEHNRLYWYRQTLGQGPEFLTYFQNEAQLEKSRLLSDRFSAERPKGSFSTLEIQRTEQGDSAMYLCASSLVWRPSGNTIYFGEGSWLTVV.

The CDR3 protein is CASIYRGYSNQPQHF. The CDR3 coding sequence is TGTGCCAGCATATACAGGGGATATAGCAATCAGCCCCAGCATTTT. The chain carries TRBV6-4 and TRBJ1-5; 7 bases align to TRBD1. The CDR3 loop spans 15 amino acids. The ends lost 7 bases at V and 0 bases at J; junction bases unmatched: 6. Germline values: CDR1 MRHNA, CDR2 SNTAGT.

The gene calls are TRBV27 and TRBJ1-1, with D perhaps matching TRBD1 (6 bases). Trimming stripped 2 bases from V and 7 bases from J, with 11 bases between. The CDR3 covers 13 residues. Germline V gene sequence: CDR1 MNHEY, CDR2 SMNVEV (reference sequence). The CDR3 DNA sequence: TGTGCCAGCAGTTTAGCGGGGGCTGGTGAAGCTTTCTTT. The encoded protein is CASSLAGAGEAFF.

The rearrangement joins TRBV29-1 to TRBJ1-3; 8 nucleotides align to TRBD1. In germline, CDR1 is SQVTM, CDR2 ANQGSEA. V lost 2 bases, J lost 2 bases, and 5 bases stayed unmatched. There are 15 residues in the CDR3. The CDR3 DNA is TGCAGCGTTGAATTCACCAGGGGGCCTGGAAACACCATATATTTT. It translates to CSVEFTRGPGNTIYF.

In this sample, this clone turned up a few times. This chain connects TRBV20-1 to TRBJ2-7; TRBD1 is a possible D gene (5 bases). CDR3 size: 11 residues. Trimming removed 4 bases at V and 7 bases at J, with 11 bases between. Germline V gene lookup returns CDR1 DFQATT and CDR2 SNEGSKA (reference sequence). The chain's CDR3 is CSAKGASEQYF. The CDR3, as DNA: TGCAGTGCTAAAGGGGCGTCGGAGCAGTACTTC.

The chain carries TRBV5-1 and TRBJ1-2, with TRBD1 identical over 7 bases. The germline V gene encodes CDR1 SGHRS and CDR2 YFSETQ. This CDR3 region has 13 residues. The ends lost 3 bases at V and 3 bases at J; junction bases unmatched: 2. CDR3 coding DNA: TGCGCCAGCAGCTACGGACAGGACTATGGCTACACCTTC. Translated: CASSYGQDYGYTF.

The V call is TRBV10-1, the J call TRBJ1-1, with 7 bases lining up with TRBD1. The V and J ends lost 5 bases and 7 bases, in that order; junction bases with no gene match: 1. This CDR3 contains 11 residues. CDR1 is WNHNN, CDR2 SYGVQD, per germline (reference sequence). This chain's CDR3 is CASSPGGEAFF. The CDR3 region has the DNA TGCGCCAGCAGTCCAGGGGGTGAAGCTTTCTTT.